A selection of T cell receptor beta chains follows, all from one sample in a study of T cell changes during pregnancy in multiple sclerosis. Using immunoSEQ multiplex PCR, the repertoire was profiled, and TCRdb retains in-frame clones only, with some absent. The sample includes approximately 89,000 clones, 94% of them seen just once. Source: peripheral blood, taken in the third trimester of pregnancy. The origin of the receptors is a female donor with multiple sclerosis, enrolled in a pregnancy study. The CDR3 runs from the conserved cysteine through the conserved F or W. Fields, in order: clone size, V gene, J gene, CDR3 protein. Clone size is stated in some rows and not others, as once, few, many or a class when expanded.

clone_size: -; v_call: TRBV9; j_call: TRBJ1-3; cdr3_aa: CASSGNQQGPPRGNTIYF
clone_size: -; v_call: TRBV29-1; j_call: TRBJ2-5; cdr3_aa: CSVEGPGQHQETQYF
clone_size: -; v_call: TRBV6-5; j_call: TRBJ1-1; cdr3_aa: CASSYTQNTEAFF
clone_size: -; v_call: TRBV11-2; j_call: TRBJ2-5; cdr3_aa: CASSTRLAGGQETQYF
clone_size: -; v_call: TRBV9; j_call: TRBJ2-7; cdr3_aa: CASSGSLGAEQYF
clone_size: -; v_call: TRBV13; j_call: TRBJ1-1; cdr3_aa: CASSLGQGVGTEAFF
clone_size: -; v_call: TRBV28; j_call: TRBJ2-7; cdr3_aa: CASSLTGTSSHEQYF
clone_size: -; v_call: TRBV19; j_call: TRBJ2-4; cdr3_aa: CASSIDLEGGPYF
clone_size: -; v_call: TRBV29-1; j_call: TRBJ1-1; cdr3_aa: CSVDARQLNTEAFF
clone_size: -; v_call: TRBV4-2; j_call: TRBJ1-2; cdr3_aa: CASSQGRGYTF
clone_size: -; v_call: TRBV9; j_call: TRBJ2-3; cdr3_aa: CASSAKRAGGFTDTQYF
clone_size: -; v_call: TRBV5-1; j_call: TRBJ2-5; cdr3_aa: CASRSGGARETQYF
clone_size: -; v_call: TRBV6-1; j_call: TRBJ2-3; cdr3_aa: CASIPPSQKSDTQYF
clone_size: once; v_call: TRBV6-5; j_call: TRBJ2-3; cdr3_aa: CASSETSGGWDTQYF
clone_size: -; v_call: TRBV5-8; j_call: TRBJ1-1; cdr3_aa: CASSFEGTDLNTEAFF
clone_size: -; v_call: TRBV10-3; j_call: TRBJ2-3; cdr3_aa: CAISESTSGEEAQYF
clone_size: -; v_call: TRBV7-7; j_call: TRBJ2-5; cdr3_aa: CASSVRTLGGETQYF
clone_size: once; v_call: TRBV7-9; j_call: TRBJ1-1; cdr3_aa: CASSKGLMNTEAFF
clone_size: -; v_call: TRBV21-1; j_call: TRBJ1-6; cdr3_aa: CASSKARGEQGASYNSPLHF
clone_size: once; v_call: TRBV5-4; j_call: TRBJ2-7; cdr3_aa: CASSSSRDTVEQYF
clone_size: -; v_call: TRBV5-4; j_call: TRBJ1-1; cdr3_aa: CASTVEGRHTEAFF
clone_size: -; v_call: TRBV7-3; j_call: TRBJ2-1; cdr3_aa: CASSPSGSYNEQFF
clone_size: once; v_call: TRBV18; j_call: TRBJ2-1; cdr3_aa: CASSPLQTAGAEQFF
clone_size: -; v_call: TRBV15; j_call: TRBJ2-3; cdr3_aa: CATTRDRAYTQYF
clone_size: -; v_call: TRBV5-1; j_call: TRBJ1-2; cdr3_aa: CASSLAGTVGVLGGYTF